Following are 21 T cell receptor beta chains from one sample sequenced in a study of OX40 agonist ivuxolimab in advanced cancers. Sequencing used immunoSEQ multiplex PCR; TCRdb keeps in-frame clones, though not all of them. The sample has under 9,500 clones, about 88% seen once. Source: CD4+ or CD8+ T cells sorted from blood, taken in a trial of the OX40 agonist ivuxolimab. The source is an adult with an advanced solid tumor such as melanoma, head and neck, liver or kidney cancer.

The chain carries TRBV6-5 and TRBJ2-2; D is undetermined. The CDR3 loop spans 13 amino acids. V dropped 2 bases and J dropped 7 bases, with 8 bases sitting between them. CDR1 MNHEY and CDR2 SVGAGI come from the germline V gene. The CDR3 sequence is CASSYNRGGELFF. The CDR3 DNA follows: TGTGCCAGCAGTTACAACAGAGGCGGGGAGCTGTTTTTT.

J is TRBJ1-5 and V is TRBV5-1; D is unresolved. The length of the CDR3 is 13 residues. Trimming removed 0 bases at V and 4 bases at J, with 5 bases between. Germline V CDR1 and CDR2: SGHRS, YFSETQ. The CDR3 is CASSLETNQPQHF. Written as DNA, the CDR3 is TGCGCCAGCAGCTTGGAGACAAATCAGCCCCAGCATTTT.

The V call is TRBV11-3, the J call TRBJ2-7; D gene ambiguous. Germline V gene data show CDR1 as SGHNT and CDR2 as YENEEA. This CDR3 has 14 residues. The V gene lost 2 bases and the J gene lost 3 bases, with 11 bases spanning the gap. CDR3 nucleotides: TGTGCCAGCAGCTTAAGGGCAAGGGACTACGAGCAGTACTTC. The encoded protein is CASSLRARDYEQYF.

The CDR3 coding sequence is TGTGCCAGCAGCCCTCCGATAAGCACAGATACGCAGTATTTT. Its protein is CASSPPISTDTQYF. The chain uses TRBV7-9 and TRBJ2-3, with D unclear. Trimming stripped 5 bases from V and 0 bases from J, with 9 bases between. Germline lookup yields CDR1 SEHNR and CDR2 FQNEAQ (reference sequence). The CDR3 sequence is 14 residues long. Full variable domain (rest looked up from reference TRBV7-9 and TRBJ2-3): DTGVSQNPRHKITKRGQNVTFRCDPISEHNRLYWYRQTLGQGPEFLTYFQNEAQLEKSRLLSDRFSAERPKGSFSTLEIQRTEQGDSAMYLCASSPPISTDTQYFGPGTRLTVL.

V gene TRBV11-2 combines with J gene TRBJ2-5; 14 bases agree with TRBD2. The J call is doubtful: the DNA matches TRBJ2-7 better. The CDR3 extends over 15 amino acids. Germline V gene sequence: CDR1 SGHAT, CDR2 FQNNGV. Here the CDR3 reads CASSSLTSGGVEQYF. CDR3 nucleotide sequence: TGTGCCAGCAGTTCTCTGACTAGCGGGGGGGTCGAGCAGTACTTC.

V is TRBV6-5 and J is TRBJ2-7; D uncertain. V shed 4 bases and J shed 3 bases, with 7 bases lying between them. This CDR3 spans 12 amino acids. The germline V gene encodes CDR1 MNHEY and CDR2 SVGAGI. The CDR3 region is CASSSTNYEQYF. CDR3 bases: TGTGCCAGCAGTTCTACGAACTACGAGCAGTACTTC.

CDR3 in DNA: TGTGCCAGCAGCTTCCGGGACAGGGTTTCAGAGACCCAGTACTTC. It codes for CASSFRDRVSETQYF. This chain joins TRBV5-5 and TRBJ2-5; 9 bases line up with TRBD1. This CDR3 is 15 amino acids long. Germline lookup yields CDR1 SGHKS and CDR2 YYEKEE (reference sequence). The trim removed 2 bases at V and 4 bases at J, leaving 6 bases unmatched.

The rearrangement uses TRBV19 and TRBJ1-5, with D unresolved. The CDR3 spans 15 residues. CDR1 is LNHDA, CDR2 SQIVND, per germline (reference sequence). Deletions cut 3 bases from V and 8 bases from J, with 17 bases between. The CDR3 nucleotides are TGTGCCAGTAGTATGTCCCCTTCCGGGAAGGAGCCCCAGCATTTT. It encodes CASSMSPSGKEPQHF.

The chain recombines TRBV27 with TRBJ2-7; a possible D gene is TRBD1 (6 bases). V was trimmed by 6 bases and J by 6 bases, leaving 9 bases between them. This CDR3 contains 11 residues. Germline V CDR1 and CDR2: MNHEY, SMNVEV (reference sequence). CDR3 residues: CASRLGAEQYF. DNA of the CDR3: TGTGCCAGCAGATTGGGGGCCGAGCAGTACTTC.

The chain employs TRBV7-5 and TRBJ2-7; whether TRBD2, the table's D call, matches the DNA was not checked. TRBV7-5 is noted as a pseudogene. The CDR3 extends over 16 amino acids. The CDR3 coding sequence is TGTGCCAGCAGCTTAGAGGCTAGCGGGAGCCCATGGGAGCAGTACTTC. Translation gives CASSLEASGSPWEQYF.

The chain is built from TRBV9 and TRBJ1-2; D is undetermined. CDR1 and CDR2 from the germline V gene are SGDLS and YYNGEE. This CDR3 contains 13 residues. V lost 4 bases and J 6 bases, leaving 13 bases between the germline ends. CDR3 sequence reads: CASSPKQVDGYTF. The CDR3 DNA reads TGTGCCAGCAGCCCGAAGCAGGTTGATGGCTACACCTTC.

This clone was seen only once. The chain employs TRBV5-1 and TRBJ2-7, with TRBD1 matching over 9 bases. The CDR3 is made up of 13 amino acids. Trimming removed 3 bases from V and 2 bases from J; junction bases left unmatched: 0. Germline V gene sequence: CDR1 SGHRS, CDR2 YFSETQ. The CDR3, as DNA: TGCGCCAGCAGCTGGACAGGGGCCTACGAGCAGTACTTC. It codes for CASSWTGAYEQYF.

The chain couples TRBV28 to TRBJ1-5; D is unclear. This CDR3 contains 15 residues. Deletions cut 3 bases from V and 7 bases from J, with 16 bases between. CDR1 and CDR2 (germline): MDHEN, SYDVKM. The CDR3 here is CASSFRVKAGQPQHF. CDR3 in DNA: TGTGCCAGCAGTTTCCGGGTCAAGGCCGGCCAGCCCCAGCATTTT.

This chain connects TRBV7-9 to TRBJ2-7, with TRBD2 matching 9 bases. Germline V gives CDR1 SEHNR, CDR2 FQNEAQ (reference sequence). The CDR3 is 16 amino acids. V shed 3 bases, J shed 5 bases, and the junction held 11 bases outside the gene matches. CDR3 region: CASSFSPSGESHEQYF. In DNA form, the CDR3 reads TGTGCCAGCAGCTTCTCCCCTAGCGGGGAATCCCACGAGCAGTACTTC.

The rearrangement joins TRBV19 to TRBJ2-7; the D is unclear. Per the germline V gene, CDR1 is LNHDA and CDR2 is SQIVND (reference sequence). The V end was cut by 2 bases, the J end by 3 bases, with 8 bases between. CDR3 length: 13 amino acids. The CDR3 region is CASSITVNYEQYF. As DNA, the CDR3 is TGTGCCAGTAGTATAACCGTTAACTACGAGCAGTACTTC.

The gene calls are TRBV2 and TRBJ2-2; 12 bases agree with TRBD1. CDR3 length: 15 residues. Germline CDR1 and CDR2: SNHLY and FYNNEI. V lost 7 bases, J lost 8 bases, and 8 bases stayed unmatched. The DNA of the CDR3 is TGTGCCAGCATCGAGGGGACAGGGGGCTGGGGGGAGCTGTTTTTT. It encodes CASIEGTGGWGELFF.

This chain links TRBV4-3 with TRBJ2-7; TRBD1 matches 8 bases. CDR1 is LGHNA, CDR2 YSLEER, per germline. CDR3 length equals 15 residues. The V and J ends lost 2 bases and 2 bases, in that order; junction bases with no gene match: 5. The CDR3 here is CASSQKGTGTYEQYF. The CDR3 DNA follows: TGCGCCAGCAGCCAAAAAGGGACAGGAACCTACGAGCAGTACTTC.

The chain has TRBV10-3 and TRBJ2-7; a weak D match, TRBD1 (5 bases). V shed 6 bases and J shed 5 bases, with 11 bases lying between them. Looked up from germline, CDR1 is ENHRY and CDR2 is SYGVKD. The length of the CDR3 is 12 residues. CDR3 region: CAIRDPGNEQYF. The CDR3 DNA follows: TGTGCCATCAGAGACCCAGGGAACGAGCAGTACTTC.

Here the CDR3 reads CASSYSIGTGELFF. Written as DNA, the CDR3 is TGTGCCAGCAGTTACTCGATCGGAACCGGGGAGCTGTTTTTT. This sequence joins TRBV6-9 and TRBJ2-2; D not certain. Trimming left V 3 bases short and J 5 bases short, with 10 bases between. The CDR3 sequence is 14 residues long. Germline V CDR1 and CDR2: MNHGY, SVAAGI.

This clone was counted a single time. One end of the junction fails to match germline, which may point to a read error. This chain links TRBV7-2 with TRBJ2-1; maybe TRBD2 (5 bases). The length of the CDR3 is 17 residues. Germline assignment: CDR1 SGHTA and CDR2 FQGNSA. CDR3 nucleotide sequence: TGTGCCAGCAGCCCCTTCGGAGGTTCGAGCTCCTGCAATGAGCAGTTCTTC. Translation: CASSPFGGSSSCNEQFF.

The chain employs TRBV28 and TRBJ2-7; 9 nucleotides line up with TRBD1. Germline V gives CDR1 MDHEN, CDR2 SYDVKM. The V segment lost 6 bases and the J segment 5 bases; nucleotides outside the gene matches: 14. The CDR3 loop spans 16 amino acids. The CDR3 sequence: CASRRFRDRAGDEQYF. The CDR3 DNA reads TGTGCCAGCAGACGCTTCCGGGACAGGGCAGGGGACGAGCAGTACTTC.